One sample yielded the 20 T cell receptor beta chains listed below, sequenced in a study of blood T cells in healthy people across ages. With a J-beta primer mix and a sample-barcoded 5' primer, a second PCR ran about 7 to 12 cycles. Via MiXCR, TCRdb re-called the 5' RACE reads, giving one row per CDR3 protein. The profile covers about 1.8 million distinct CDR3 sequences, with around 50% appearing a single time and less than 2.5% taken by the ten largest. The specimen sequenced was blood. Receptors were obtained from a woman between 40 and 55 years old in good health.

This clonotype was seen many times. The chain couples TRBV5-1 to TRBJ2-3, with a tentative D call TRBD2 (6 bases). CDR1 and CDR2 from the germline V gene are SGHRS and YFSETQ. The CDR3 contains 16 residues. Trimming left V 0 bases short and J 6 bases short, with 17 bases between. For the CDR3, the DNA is TGCGCCAGCAGCTTGGGACGGGGGATGTCGTGGGATACGCAGTATTTT. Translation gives CASSLGRGMSWDTQYF. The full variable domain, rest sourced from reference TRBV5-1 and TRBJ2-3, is KAGVTQTPRYLIKTRGQQVTLSCSPISGHRSVSWYQQTPGQGLQFLFEYFSETQRNKGNFPGRFSGRQFSNSRSEMNVSTLELGDSALYLCASSLGRGMSWDTQYFGPGTRLTVL.

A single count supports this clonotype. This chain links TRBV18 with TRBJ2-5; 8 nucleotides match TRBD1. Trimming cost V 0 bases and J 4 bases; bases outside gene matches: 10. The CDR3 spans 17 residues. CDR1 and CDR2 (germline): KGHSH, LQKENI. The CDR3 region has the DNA TGTGCCAGCTCACCACCGATTAGCGGAGACAGGGGAGAGACCCAGTACTTC. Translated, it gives CASSPPISGDRGETQYF.

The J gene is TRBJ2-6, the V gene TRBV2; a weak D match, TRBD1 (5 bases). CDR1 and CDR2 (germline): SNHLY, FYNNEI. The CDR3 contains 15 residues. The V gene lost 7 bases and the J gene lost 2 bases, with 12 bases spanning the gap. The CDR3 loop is CASISGNPGANVLTF. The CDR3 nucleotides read TGTGCCAGCATCTCAGGGAACCCTGGGGCCAACGTCCTGACTTTC.

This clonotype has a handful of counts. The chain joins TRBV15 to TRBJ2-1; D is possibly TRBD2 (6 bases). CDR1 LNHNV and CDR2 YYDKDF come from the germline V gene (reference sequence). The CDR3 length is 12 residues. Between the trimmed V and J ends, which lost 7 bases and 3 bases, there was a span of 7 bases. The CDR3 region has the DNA TGTGCCACCATGGGGGGCTACAATGAGCAGTTCTTC. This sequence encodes CATMGGYNEQFF.

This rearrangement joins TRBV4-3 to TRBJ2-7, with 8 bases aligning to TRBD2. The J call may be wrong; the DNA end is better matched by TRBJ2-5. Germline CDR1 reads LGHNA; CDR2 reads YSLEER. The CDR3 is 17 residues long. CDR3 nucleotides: TGCGCCAGCAGCCAAGATAGGCGGGGGGCAGGATCGGAGACCCAGTACTTC. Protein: CASSQDRRGAGSETQYF.

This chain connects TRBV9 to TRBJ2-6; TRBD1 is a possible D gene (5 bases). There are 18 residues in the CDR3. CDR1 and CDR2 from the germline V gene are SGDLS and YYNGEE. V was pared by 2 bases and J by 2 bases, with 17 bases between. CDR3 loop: CASSVGRQGFAGANVLTF. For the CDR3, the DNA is TGTGCCAGCAGCGTCGGACGCCAGGGCTTCGCTGGGGCCAACGTCCTGACTTTC.

The CDR3 DNA is TGTGCCAGCAGCCCTCGAGGCGGCCCAAGCTCTGGAAACACCATATATTTT. It translates to CASSPRGGPSSGNTIYF. V gene TRBV11-2 combines with J gene TRBJ1-3; D not certain. Germline V gene lookup returns CDR1 SGHAT and CDR2 FQNNGV. CDR3 size: 17 residues. V was pared by 5 bases and J by 0 bases, with 17 bases between.

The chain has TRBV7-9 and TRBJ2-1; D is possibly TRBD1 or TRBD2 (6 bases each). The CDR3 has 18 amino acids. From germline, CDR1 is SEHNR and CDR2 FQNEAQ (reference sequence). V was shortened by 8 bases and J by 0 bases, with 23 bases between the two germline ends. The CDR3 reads CASRGSGDSVSSYNEQFF. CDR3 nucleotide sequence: TGTGCCAGCCGGGGGTCAGGGGATTCGGTAAGCTCCTACAATGAGCAGTTCTTC.

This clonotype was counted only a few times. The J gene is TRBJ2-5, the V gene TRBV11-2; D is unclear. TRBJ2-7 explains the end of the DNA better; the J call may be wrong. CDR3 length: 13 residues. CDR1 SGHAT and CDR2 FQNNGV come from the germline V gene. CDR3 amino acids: CASSLVGWDEQYF. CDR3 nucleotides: TGTGCCAGCAGCTTAGTGGGGTGGGACGAGCAGTACTTC.

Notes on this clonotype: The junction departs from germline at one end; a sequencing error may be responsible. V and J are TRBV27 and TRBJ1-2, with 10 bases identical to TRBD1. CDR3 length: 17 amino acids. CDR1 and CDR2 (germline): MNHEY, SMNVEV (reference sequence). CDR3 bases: TGTGCCAGTAGTTACTCCGGGACAGGGGATTTAGGCTATGGCTACACCTTC. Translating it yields CASSYSGTGDLGYGYTF.

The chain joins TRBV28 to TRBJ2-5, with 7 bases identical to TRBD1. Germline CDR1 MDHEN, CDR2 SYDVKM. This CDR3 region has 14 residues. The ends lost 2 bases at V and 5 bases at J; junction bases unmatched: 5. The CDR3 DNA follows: TGTGCCAGCAGTTTACTTGACAGGGACGAGACCCAGTACTTC. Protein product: CASSLLDRDETQYF. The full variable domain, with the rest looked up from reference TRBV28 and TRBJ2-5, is DVKVTQSSRYLVKRTGEKVFLECVQDMDHENMFWYRQDPGLGLRLIYFSYDVKMKEKGDIPEGYSVSREKKERFSLILESASTNQTSMYLCASSLLDRDETQYFGPGTRLLVL.

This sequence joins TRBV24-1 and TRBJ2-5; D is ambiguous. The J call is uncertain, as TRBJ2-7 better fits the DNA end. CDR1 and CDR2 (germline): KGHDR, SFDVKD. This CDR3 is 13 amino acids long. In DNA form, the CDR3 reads TGTGCCACCAGTGACCCCAGGATCTACGAGCAGTACTTC. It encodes CATSDPRIYEQYF.

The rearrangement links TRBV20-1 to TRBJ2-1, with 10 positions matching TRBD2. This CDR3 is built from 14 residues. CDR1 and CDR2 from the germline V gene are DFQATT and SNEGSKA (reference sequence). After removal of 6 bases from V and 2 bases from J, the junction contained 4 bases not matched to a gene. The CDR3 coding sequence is TGCAGTGCCCAGCGGGGGGGCCCCTACAATGAGCAGTTCTTC. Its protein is CSAQRGGPYNEQFF.

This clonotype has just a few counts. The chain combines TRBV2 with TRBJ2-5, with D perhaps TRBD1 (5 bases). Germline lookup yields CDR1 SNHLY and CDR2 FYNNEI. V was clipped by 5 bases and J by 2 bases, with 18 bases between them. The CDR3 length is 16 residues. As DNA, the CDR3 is TGTGCCAGCAGTCAGAACCGGGCAGGGAATCAAGAGACCCAGTACTTC. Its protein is CASSQNRAGNQETQYF.

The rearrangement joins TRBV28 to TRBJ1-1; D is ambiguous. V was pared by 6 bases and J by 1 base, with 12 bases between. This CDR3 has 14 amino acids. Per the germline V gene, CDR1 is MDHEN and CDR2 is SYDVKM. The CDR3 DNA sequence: TGTGCCAGCAGGGAGGTCAGGTGGAACACTGAAGCTTTCTTT. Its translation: CASREVRWNTEAFF.

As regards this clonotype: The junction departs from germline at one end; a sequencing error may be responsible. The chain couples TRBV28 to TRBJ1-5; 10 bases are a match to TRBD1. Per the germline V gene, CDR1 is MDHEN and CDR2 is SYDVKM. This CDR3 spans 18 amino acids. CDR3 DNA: TGTGCCAGCAGTTTCTTTTCGTGGGGACAGGGGTTCAATCTGCCCCAGCATTTT. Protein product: CASSFFSWGQGFNLPQHF.

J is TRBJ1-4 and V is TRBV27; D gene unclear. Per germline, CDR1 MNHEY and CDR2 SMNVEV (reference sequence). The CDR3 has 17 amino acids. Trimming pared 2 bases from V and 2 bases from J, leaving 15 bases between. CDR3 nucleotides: TGTGCCAGCAGTTTAGGCGCAGTCTCGGGGACTAATGAAAAACTGTTTTTT. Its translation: CASSLGAVSGTNEKLFF. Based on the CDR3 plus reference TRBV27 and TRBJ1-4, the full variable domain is EAQVTQNPRYLITVTGKKLTVTCSQNMNHEYMSWYRQDPGLGLRQIYYSMNVEVTDKGDVPEGYKVSRKEKRNFPLILESPSPNQTSLYFCASSLGAVSGTNEKLFFGSGTQLSVL.

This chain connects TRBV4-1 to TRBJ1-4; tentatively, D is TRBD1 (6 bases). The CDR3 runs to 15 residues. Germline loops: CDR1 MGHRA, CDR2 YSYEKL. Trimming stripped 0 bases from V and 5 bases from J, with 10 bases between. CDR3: CASSQDTTGNEKLFF. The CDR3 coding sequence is TGCGCCAGCAGCCAAGATACAACAGGGAATGAAAAACTGTTTTTT.

The CDR3 coding sequence is TGTGCCAGCAGACCCTCGAGGCACTATGGCTACACCTTC. Amino acids: CASRPSRHYGYTF. The chain links TRBV6-2 or TRBV6-3 to TRBJ1-2; no definite D call. V was clipped by 6 bases and J by 3 bases, with 11 bases between them. CDR3 length: 13 residues. Germline assignment: CDR1 MNHEY and CDR2 SVGEGT.

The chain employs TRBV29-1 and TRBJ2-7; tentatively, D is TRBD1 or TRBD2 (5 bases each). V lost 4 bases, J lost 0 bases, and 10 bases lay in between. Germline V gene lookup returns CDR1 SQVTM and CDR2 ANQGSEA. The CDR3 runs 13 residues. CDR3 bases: TGCAGCGTTGGGGACGGCAGCTCCTACGAGCAGTACTTC. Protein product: CSVGDGSSYEQYF.